Following are 9 T cell receptor beta chains from one sample sequenced in a study of T cells in Graves' hyperthyroidism and ophthalmopathy. RNA transcripts gave rise to amplified TCR beta CDR3 regions. The TCR CDR3 was amplified in a first-round RT-PCR using the HTBI primer set. TCRdb re-derived calls from the multiplex PCR reads in MiXCR, one entry per CDR3 protein. The sample lists more than 150,000 distinct CDR3 sequences, about a sixth occurring once. Sequencing was carried out using blood. The receptors were sampled from a woman in her fifties or sixties with Graves' hyperthyroidism.

As regards this clonotype: A much larger clone differs from this one at a single base, so this may be a read error. This chain connects TRBV2 to TRBJ2-7; 10 bases align to TRBD1. Germline CDR1 reads SNHLY; CDR2 reads FYNNEI. This CDR3 is 15 amino acids long. The V segment lost 8 bases and the J segment 2 bases; nucleotides outside the gene matches: 9. In DNA, the CDR3 is TGTGCCAGCGGCGAGGGACAGGGGATGGCCTACGAGCAGTACTTC. Its protein product is CASGEGQGMAYEQYF.

This clonotype was seen ten or more times. V gene TRBV7-6 combines with J gene TRBJ2-2; 7 bases align to TRBD2. Germline loops: CDR1 SGHVS, CDR2 FNYEAQ. CDR3 length: 16 amino acids. Trimming took 3 bases from V and 4 from J; bases not matched to a gene: 8. Written as DNA, the CDR3 is TGTGCCAGCAGCTTCGACTTGGGGGGGGGCACCGGGGAGCTGTTTTTT. Protein sequence: CASSFDLGGGTGELFF.

The chain joins TRBV7-6 to TRBJ1-2; possibly TRBD1 for D (5 bases). This CDR3 is 14 amino acids long. Germline CDR1 is SGHVS and CDR2 is FNYEAQ. The V and J ends lost 0 bases and 7 bases respectively, with 12 bases between them. The CDR3 sequence is CASSLAGVLSGYTF. The CDR3 bases are TGTGCCAGCAGCTTAGCAGGGGTATTAAGTGGCTACACCTTC.

This clonotype has ten or more counts. The chain couples TRBV13 to TRBJ2-3; TRBD1 is a possible D gene (5 bases). The germline CDR1 and CDR2 sequences are PRHDT and FYEKMQ (reference sequence). The V end lost 2 bases, the J end lost 7 bases, and 10 bases lay between the germline ends. There are 13 residues in the CDR3. CDR3 amino acids: CASSLFRAYTQYF. Here the CDR3 DNA reads TGTGCCAGCAGCTTATTCAGGGCATATACGCAGTATTTT.

This clonotype has a count of ten or more. This chain connects TRBV6-1 to TRBJ2-3; D unresolved. Trimming removed 3 bases at V and 6 bases at J, with 10 bases between. CDR1 MNHNS and CDR2 SASEGT come from the germline V gene. The CDR3 extends over 13 amino acids. The CDR3 DNA sequence: TGTGCCAGCAGTGATCAACGGGCCGATACGCAGTATTTT. It specifies CASSDQRADTQYF.

This clonotype appeared many times. This chain connects TRBV12-3 or TRBV12-4 to TRBJ1-2, with a weak D call TRBD1 (5 bases). The CDR3 sequence is 16 residues long. V lost 8 bases and J 7 bases, leaving 26 bases between the germline ends. In nucleotides, the CDR3 is TGTGCCAGCGGGGGGGGGATAGCCAGCCGACTAGTTGGCTACACCTTC. Its protein is CASGGGIASRLVGYTF.

In its sample, this clonotype was seen many times. V is TRBV7-9 and J is TRBJ2-1; D gene ambiguous. The CDR3 consists of 12 residues. Germline CDR1 SEHNR, CDR2 FQNEAQ (reference sequence). Trimming took 8 bases from V and 7 from J, leaving 12 bases between them. CDR3 sequence reads: CASQLMGNEQFF. CDR3 in DNA: TGTGCCAGCCAGCTCATGGGGAATGAGCAGTTCTTC.

The J gene is TRBJ2-6, the V gene TRBV7-2; D gene unclear. Trimming cost V 3 bases and J 4 bases, with 10 bases left between them. Germline values: CDR1 SGHTA, CDR2 FQGNSA. The CDR3 contains 15 residues. The chain's CDR3 is CASSFIGLGANVLTF. The CDR3 DNA follows: TGTGCCAGCAGCTTTATTGGGCTAGGGGCCAACGTCCTGACTTTC.

This clonotype showed up many times. The chain uses TRBV6-1 and TRBJ1-1; 8 bases map to TRBD1. This CDR3 has 15 amino acids. The V and J ends lost 4 bases and 0 bases, in that order; junction bases with no gene match: 4. Germline assignment: CDR1 MNHNS and CDR2 SASEGT. The CDR3 sequence is CASSVTGGMNTEAFF. CDR3 coding DNA: TGTGCCAGCAGTGTTACAGGGGGTATGAACACTGAAGCTTTCTTT.